This T cell receptor (beta chain) was recovered during a study of beta chain features in type 1 diabetes. Study results and limitations: Healthy donors had naive, central memory and Treg TCRB repertoires that appeared less similar than those seen among patients. More deletions and fewer insertions at VDJ junctions were seen in type 1 diabetes patients.

The whole isolated RNA underwent reverse transcription, so sequencing captured expressed TCRB transcripts. Clones were sequenced by immunoSEQ multiplex PCR, and TCRdb holds only the in-frame ones, with some missing. Among under 250,000 clones listed, about a tenth were seen once. This clone was detected only a few times. Its antigen remains unidentified. From germline, CDR1 is ENHRY and CDR2 SYGVKD. V dropped 0 bases and J dropped 7 bases, with 7 bases sitting between them. The CDR3 contains 13 residues. On average, the one heparinised blood draw given by each donor was about 120 mL. Researchers reported sorting CD4+ naive, central memory, regulatory and stem cell-like memory cells via CD45RO/CCR7/CD25/CD127/CD95/CD27.

Material: central memory CD4+ T cells from blood. The chain joins TRBV10-3 to TRBJ1-5; D call uncertain. The source is a man aged 18 to 35 in good health. The CDR3 protein is CAISESKIQPQHF. CDR3 in DNA: TGTGCCATCAGTGAGTCCAAAATCCAGCCCCAGCATTTT.